Shown below are 17 T cell receptor beta chains from a single sample sequenced in a study of shared T cell receptors in the human thymus. The method was immunoSEQ multiplex PCR; TCRdb's version includes in-frame clones alone and lacks a portion of them. In the table there are 700,000 or so clones, approximately 85% of which are singletons. The sample was also reused in another study, on human thymus T cells.

Sequencing was carried out using thymocytes. The receptors originated from a girl less than two years old with a congenital heart defect.

This clone was detected a few times. V is TRBV28 and J is TRBJ1-5, with unresolved D. Germline V gene data show CDR1 as MDHEN and CDR2 as SYDVKM. Trimming removed 8 bases from V and 7 bases from J, with 12 bases in between. The CDR3 spans 12 residues. CDR3 sequence (DNA): TGTGCCAGCCATATCGCGGGGCAGCCCCAGCATTTT. It translates to CASHIAGQPQHF.

The chain uses TRBV9 and TRBJ2-3, with 8 nucleotides matching TRBD2. V dropped 6 bases and J dropped 2; count of bases not matched to a gene: 8. The CDR3 runs 15 residues. Per germline, CDR1 SGDLS and CDR2 YYNGEE. Here the CDR3 reads CASTPAGVHTDTQYF. The CDR3 DNA reads as TGTGCCAGCACGCCAGCGGGGGTACACACAGATACGCAGTATTTT. Full variable domain (outside the CDR3, taken from reference TRBV9 and TRBJ2-3): DSGVTQTPKHLITATGQRVTLRCSPRSGDLSVYWYQQSLDQGLQFLIQYYNGEERAKGNILERFSAQQFPDLHSELNLSSLELGDSALYFCASTPAGVHTDTQYFGPGTRLTVL.

This chain links TRBV12-5 with TRBJ1-3; 7 bases line up with TRBD1. This CDR3 is built from 18 residues. V dropped 2 bases and J dropped 2; count of bases not matched to a gene: 12. CDR1 and CDR2 from the germline V gene are LGHNT and FRNRAP. CDR3 DNA: TGTGCTAGTGGTTTGTACACAGGGGAATATTGGGCTGGAAACACCATATATTTT. Encoded protein: CASGLYTGEYWAGNTIYF.

V and J are TRBV28 and TRBJ1-2, with a possible D match to TRBD1 (6 bases). CDR3 length: 15 residues. Germline V gives CDR1 MDHEN, CDR2 SYDVKM. V was trimmed by 7 bases and J by 1 base, leaving 16 bases between them. In nucleotides, the CDR3 is TGTGCCAGCAAGATCGACAGGACCGATAACTATGGCTACACCTTC. It yields the protein CASKIDRTDNYGYTF.

The chain combines TRBV7-9 with TRBJ2-2; TRBD1 aligns across 12 bases. Germline CDR1 and CDR2: SEHNR and FQNEAQ (reference sequence). V lost 5 bases to trimming and J lost 4 bases; unmatched junction nucleotides: 5. This CDR3 spans 16 amino acids. The chain's CDR3 is CASSRPGQGATGELFF. Here the CDR3 DNA reads TGTGCCAGCAGCAGACCGGGACAGGGGGCCACCGGGGAGCTGTTTTTT.

This clone turned up a few times. This chain links TRBV5-1 with TRBJ2-7; 8 bases are a match to TRBD1. After removal of 0 bases from V and 0 bases from J, the junction contained 5 bases not matched to a gene. The CDR3 consists of 16 residues. CDR1 and CDR2 from the germline V gene are SGHRS and YFSETQ. The DNA of the CDR3 is TGCGCCAGCAGCTTGGAGGGACAGGTCGCCTCCTACGAGCAGTACTTC. It is translated as CASSLEGQVASYEQYF.

The rearrangement joins TRBV5-4 to TRBJ1-2, with unresolved D. The CDR3 spans 14 residues. Germline V lookup: CDR1 SGHNT, CDR2 YYREEE (reference sequence). Trimming removed 0 bases at V and 2 bases at J, with 8 bases between. CDR3 sequence (DNA): TGTGCCAGCAGCTTGGACGGTAAAAACTATGGCTACACCTTC. Translation gives CASSLDGKNYGYTF.

The V gene is TRBV5-6, the J gene TRBJ2-5; a weak D match, TRBD2 (7 bases). Germline assignment: CDR1 SGHDT and CDR2 YYEEEE. This CDR3 spans 14 amino acids. V lost 4 bases and J lost 5, with 15 bases in between. As DNA, the CDR3 is TGTGCCAGCAGCGGAAGGGGGGGTATGGAGACCCAGTACTTC. The encoded protein is CASSGRGGMETQYF.

The chain uses TRBV18 and TRBJ2-4, with D possibly matching TRBD2 (6 bases). Germline V gives CDR1 KGHSH, CDR2 LQKENI. This CDR3 comprises 13 residues. Deletions cut 3 bases from V and 9 bases from J, with 12 bases between. CDR3 DNA: TGTGCCAGCTCACCCACGCCGCGGGGCATTCAGTACTTC. Protein sequence: CASSPTPRGIQYF.

This clone was found once. This chain uses TRBV2 with TRBJ1-5; TRBD1 aligns across 9 bases. The length of the CDR3 is 16 residues. The junction had 8 bases not matched to a gene; V was cut back by 4 bases and J by 4 bases. Germline CDR1 and CDR2: SNHLY and FYNNEI. The CDR3 region has the DNA TGTGCCAGCAGTGCCCCCAAGGACAGGGGTAATCAGCCCCAGCATTTT. Protein: CASSAPKDRGNQPQHF. The complete variable domain, with remaining parts taken from reference TRBV2 and TRBJ1-5, reads EPEVTQTPSHQVTQMGQEVILRCVPISNHLYFYWYRQILGQKVEFLVSFYNNEISEKSEIFDDQFSVERPDGSNFTLKIRSTKLEDSAMYFCASSAPKDRGNQPQHFGDGTRLSIL.

The CDR3: CASSFPGQKNTEAFF. In DNA, the CDR3 is TGTGCCAGCAGCTTTCCCGGACAGAAGAACACTGAAGCTTTCTTT. The genes are TRBV13 and TRBJ1-1; TRBD1 might be the D (6 bases). Germline V gives CDR1 PRHDT, CDR2 FYEKMQ (reference sequence). CDR3 length: 15 amino acids. V was cut by 3 bases and J by 1 base, with 12 bases left in between.

This rearrangement joins TRBV5-1 to TRBJ1-1; D gene unclear. Trimming took 0 bases from V and 1 from J, leaving 16 bases between them. Per germline, CDR1 SGHRS and CDR2 YFSETQ. The CDR3 contains 17 residues. CDR3 sequence (DNA): TGCGCCAGCAGCTTGGACGGGAGTGTCGGGTGGAACACTGAAGCTTTCTTT. It yields the protein CASSLDGSVGWNTEAFF.

This clone has only a few counts. The chain is built from TRBV19 and TRBJ1-1, with TRBD1 matching over 10 bases. After removal of 7 bases from V and 3 bases from J, the junction contained 14 bases not matched to a gene. The CDR3 is made up of 17 amino acids. Per the germline V gene, CDR1 is LNHDA and CDR2 is SQIVND (reference sequence). Here the CDR3 reads CASTAGQGLGPDTEAFF. CDR3 DNA: TGTGCCAGTACCGCGGGACAGGGGCTCGGGCCCGACACTGAAGCTTTCTTT.

The rearrangement joins TRBV9 to TRBJ1-2; 9 bases fit TRBD1. The CDR3 sequence is 14 residues long. V dropped 4 bases and J dropped 4; count of bases not matched to a gene: 5. Germline assignment: CDR1 SGDLS and CDR2 YYNGEE. CDR3 loop: CASSKWDRAYGYTF. The CDR3 nucleotides are TGTGCCAGCAGCAAATGGGACAGGGCCTATGGCTACACCTTC.

V and J are TRBV14 and TRBJ1-4; D is ambiguous. Germline V gene data show CDR1 as SGHDN and CDR2 as FVKESK. The CDR3 has 11 amino acids. V was clipped by 3 bases and J by 10 bases, with 6 bases between them. The CDR3 spells CASSHTGKLFF. The CDR3 region has the DNA TGTGCCAGCAGCCATACTGGAAAACTGTTTTTT.

The chain recombines TRBV4-1 with TRBJ2-7; TRBD1 aligns across 7 bases. V lost 0 bases to trimming and J lost 6 bases; unmatched junction nucleotides: 11. Germline V gene lookup returns CDR1 MGHRA and CDR2 YSYEKL. CDR3 length: 16 residues. CDR3 bases: TGCGCCAGCAGCCAAGAACCTGGGACAGTTGTTTCCGAGCAGTACTTC. Encoded protein: CASSQEPGTVVSEQYF.

The chain links TRBV2 to TRBJ2-2, with TRBD2 matching over 13 bases. With 10 bases clipped from V and 6 bases from J, the junction kept 8 bases outside the gene matches. Germline CDR1 and CDR2: SNHLY and FYNNEI. The CDR3 is made up of 15 amino acids. CDR3 protein: CATQTSGGGPGELFF. The CDR3 nucleotides read TGTGCCACCCAAACTAGCGGGGGGGGTCCCGGGGAGCTGTTTTTT.